These 16 T cell receptor beta chains originate from one sample sequenced in a study of CD8 T cells in Susac syndrome. Reverse transcription used about 0.5 to 1 ug RNA and random hexamers. TCRdb used MiXCR to reprocess the immunoSEQ multiplex PCR reads, holding one entry per CDR3 protein. The table shows some 160,000 distinct CDR3 sequences, with approximately 94% occurring only once. The specimen sequenced was CD4+ T cells from PBMCs. The receptors derive from a human donor with Susac syndrome.

Points on this clonotype: The germline gene is not matched at one end of the junction; a read error may be the cause. The chain carries TRBV12-5 and TRBJ1-5; D is unresolved. The CDR3 loop spans 13 amino acids. Germline assignment: CDR1 LGHNT and CDR2 FRNRAP. In DNA, the CDR3 is TGTGCTAGTGTTTTGCGTAGCAATCAGCCCCAGCATTTT. It codes for CASVLRSNQPQHF.

This rearrangement joins TRBV12-3 or TRBV12-4 to TRBJ1-5, with 9 bases identical to TRBD1. V lost 5 bases and J lost 7; bases outside the gene matches: 6. This CDR3 region has 14 residues. The CDR3 DNA reads as TGTGCCAGCAGTAGACGGACAGGGGCCCAGCCCCAGCATTTT. Protein sequence: CASSRRTGAQPQHF.

The rearrangement uses TRBV23-1 and TRBJ1-2; D gene ambiguous. TRBV23-1 is an ORF for which the function is uncertain. Between the trimmed V and J ends, which lost 4 bases and 6 bases, there was a span of 15 bases. This CDR3 comprises 14 residues. The CDR3, as DNA: TGCGCCAGCAGTCCCATAAACAGATCCGATGGCTACACCTTC. Protein sequence: CASSPINRSDGYTF.

The chain joins TRBV7-9 to TRBJ2-7; TRBD2 matches at 10 bases. V was clipped by 5 bases and J by 2 bases; unmatched bases: 12. Germline loops: CDR1 SEHNR, CDR2 FQNEAQ (reference sequence). The CDR3 contains 17 residues. CDR3 sequence reads: CASSPSGGLLSTYEQYF. CDR3 in DNA: TGTGCCAGCAGCCCTAGCGGGGGCCTCCTGAGCACCTACGAGCAGTACTTC.

V usage is TRBV5-4 and J usage is TRBJ1-1; D is possibly TRBD1 (6 bases). The CDR3 is 14 residues long. Deletions cut 4 bases from V and 7 bases from J, with 17 bases between. Germline assignment: CDR1 SGHNT and CDR2 YYREEE (reference sequence). CDR3 in DNA: TGTGCCAGCAGCACCAACCCCGGACAGAATGAAGCTTTCTTT. Amino acids: CASSTNPGQNEAFF.

This chain links TRBV4-1 with TRBJ1-2; the match to TRBD1 covers 12 bases. The CDR3 covers 16 residues. The V segment lost 4 bases and the J segment 7 bases; nucleotides outside the gene matches: 10. CDR1 is MGHRA, CDR2 YSYEKL, per germline. CDR3 region: CASSPSRDRGQAGYTF. DNA for the CDR3: TGCGCCAGCAGCCCTTCCCGGGACAGGGGGCAGGCTGGCTACACCTTC.

This chain uses TRBV11-2 with TRBJ2-1; D not resolved. V shed 4 bases and J shed 10 bases, with 11 bases lying between them. Germline values: CDR1 SGHAT, CDR2 FQNNGV. This CDR3 region has 12 residues. The CDR3 region has the DNA TGTGCCAGCAGCTCGTACTACCGAGAGCAGTTCTTC. Protein: CASSSYYREQFF.

The table lists this clonotype with a count of one. The chain links TRBV20-1 to TRBJ1-1; unclear D gene. The CDR3 contains 12 residues. CDR1 is DFQATT, CDR2 SNEGSKA, per germline (reference sequence). Trimming removed 7 bases from V and 3 bases from J, with 12 bases in between. The CDR3 bases are TGCAGTGTTCCGGTCCGGGACACTGAAGCTTTCTTT. Its translation: CSVPVRDTEAFF.

CDR3 in DNA: TGCAGTGCTCGACTAGCGGGAGGGGTTAATGAGCAGTTCTTC. Its translation is CSARLAGGVNEQFF. The rearrangement joins TRBV20-1 to TRBJ2-1; 14 bases line up with TRBD2. Per germline, CDR1 DFQATT and CDR2 SNEGSKA (reference sequence). The ends lost 5 bases at V and 7 bases at J; junction bases unmatched: 4. The CDR3 runs to 14 residues.

This clonotype appeared a single time. This rearrangement joins TRBV23-1 to TRBJ1-5; possibly TRBD1 for D (6 bases). TRBV23-1 is designated an ORF whose function remains uncertain. V shed 2 bases and J shed 2 bases, with 13 bases lying between them. CDR3 length: 16 amino acids. CDR3 region: CASSQVWGGGNQPQHF. CDR3 DNA sequence: TGCGCCAGCAGTCAAGTTTGGGGGGGCGGCAATCAGCCCCAGCATTTT.

V gene TRBV11-2 combines with J gene TRBJ2-5; the D gene could be TRBD1 or TRBD2 (6 bases each). Germline V lookup: CDR1 SGHAT, CDR2 FQNNGV. The V end was cut by 4 bases, the J end by 4 bases, with 13 bases between. The CDR3 runs 14 residues. The CDR3 protein is CASSSGAGSETQYF. Here the CDR3 DNA reads TGTGCCAGCAGCTCGGGGGCGGGATCAGAGACCCAGTACTTC.

The V and J genes are TRBV4-2 and TRBJ2-1, with 8 bases lining up with TRBD2. The CDR3 runs to 16 residues. Germline V gene sequence: CDR1 LGHNA, CDR2 YNFKEQ. With V trimmed by 3 bases and J by 2 bases, 6 bases remained unmatched. In nucleotides, the CDR3 is TGTGCCAGCAGCCACCGAACTAGCGGCACCTACAATGAGCAGTTCTTC. Its translation: CASSHRTSGTYNEQFF.

The genes are TRBV7-8 and TRBJ2-7; 7 nucleotides align to TRBD1. The CDR3 spans 14 residues. Trimming cost V 5 bases and J 4 bases; bases outside gene matches: 8. Germline CDR1 and CDR2: SGHVS and FQNEAQ. The CDR3 loop is CASSTGAAVYEQYF. The CDR3 DNA sequence: TGTGCCAGCAGCACAGGGGCAGCGGTGTACGAGCAGTACTTC.

V usage is TRBV7-9 and J usage is TRBJ1-5; maybe TRBD1 (6 bases). Germline V gene data show CDR1 as SEHNR and CDR2 as FQNEAQ (reference sequence). The CDR3 runs to 15 residues. Trimming removed 2 bases from V and 5 bases from J, with 13 bases in between. The CDR3 bases are TGTGCCAGCAGCTTATCGGGGGGGGCATATCAGCCCCAGCATTTT. It translates to CASSLSGGAYQPQHF.

The chain carries TRBV3-1 and TRBJ2-7; perhaps TRBD2 as D (5 bases). Germline CDR1 and CDR2: LGHDT and YNNKEL (reference sequence). The CDR3 runs to 15 residues. The V gene lost 0 bases and the J gene lost 5 bases, with 14 bases spanning the gap. Written as DNA, the CDR3 is TGTGCCAGCAGCCAAGACAGGCGGGTTACCCACGAGCAGTACTTC. It codes for CASSQDRRVTHEQYF.

This sequence joins TRBV12-3 or TRBV12-4 and TRBJ2-1; 9 bases match TRBD2. CDR3 length equals 14 residues. V lost 2 bases, J lost 9 bases, and 5 bases stayed unmatched. CDR3 loop: CASSLSSGVIEQFF. The DNA for the CDR3 is TGTGCCAGCAGTTTATCTAGCGGGGTCATTGAGCAGTTCTTC.